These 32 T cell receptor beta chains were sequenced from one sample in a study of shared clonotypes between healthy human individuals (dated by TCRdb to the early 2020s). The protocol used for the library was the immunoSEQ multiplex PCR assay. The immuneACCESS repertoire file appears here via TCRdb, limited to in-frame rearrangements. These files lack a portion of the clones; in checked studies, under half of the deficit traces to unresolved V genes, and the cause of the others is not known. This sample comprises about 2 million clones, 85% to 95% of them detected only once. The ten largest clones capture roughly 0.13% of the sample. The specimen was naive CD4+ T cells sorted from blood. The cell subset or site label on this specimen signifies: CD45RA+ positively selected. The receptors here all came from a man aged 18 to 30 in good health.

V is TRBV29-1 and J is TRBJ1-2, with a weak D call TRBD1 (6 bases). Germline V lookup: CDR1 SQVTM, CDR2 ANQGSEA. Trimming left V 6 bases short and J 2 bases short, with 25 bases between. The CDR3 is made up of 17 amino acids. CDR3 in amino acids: CSVRPTGTQDENYGYTF. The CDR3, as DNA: TGCAGCGTCCGACCAACCGGGACACAGGACGAGAACTATGGCTACACCTTC.

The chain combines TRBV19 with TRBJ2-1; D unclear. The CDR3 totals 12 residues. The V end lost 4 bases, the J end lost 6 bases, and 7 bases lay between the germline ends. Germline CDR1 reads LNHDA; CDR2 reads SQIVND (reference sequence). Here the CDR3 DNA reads TGTGCCAGTAGTACTCTACCCAATGAGCAGTTCTTC. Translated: CASSTLPNEQFF.

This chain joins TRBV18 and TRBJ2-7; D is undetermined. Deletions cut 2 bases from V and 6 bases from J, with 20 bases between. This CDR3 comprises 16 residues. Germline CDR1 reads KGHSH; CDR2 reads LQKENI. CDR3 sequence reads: CASSPFLSTSPGEQYF. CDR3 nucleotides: TGTGCCAGCTCACCATTTTTGTCCACCTCTCCTGGCGAGCAGTACTTC.

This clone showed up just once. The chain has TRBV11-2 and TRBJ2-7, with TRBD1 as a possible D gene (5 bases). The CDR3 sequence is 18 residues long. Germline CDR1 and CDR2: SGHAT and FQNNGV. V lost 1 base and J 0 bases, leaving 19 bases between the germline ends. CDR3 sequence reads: CASSLVGVRGYSSYEQYF. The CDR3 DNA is TGTGCCAGCAGCTTAGTTGGCGTTAGGGGATACAGCTCCTACGAGCAGTACTTC.

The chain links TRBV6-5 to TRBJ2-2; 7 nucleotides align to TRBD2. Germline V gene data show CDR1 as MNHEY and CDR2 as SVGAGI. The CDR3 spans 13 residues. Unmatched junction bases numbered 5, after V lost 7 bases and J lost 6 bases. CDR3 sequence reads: CASTRAGAGELFF. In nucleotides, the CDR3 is TGTGCCAGCACCCGGGCGGGGGCCGGGGAGCTGTTTTTT.

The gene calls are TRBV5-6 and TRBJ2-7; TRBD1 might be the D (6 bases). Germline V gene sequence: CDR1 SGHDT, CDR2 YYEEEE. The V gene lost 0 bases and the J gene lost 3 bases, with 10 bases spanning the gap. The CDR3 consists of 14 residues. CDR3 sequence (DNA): TGTGCCAGCAGCTTGGGAGGACAGAACTACGAGCAGTACTTC. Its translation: CASSLGGQNYEQYF.

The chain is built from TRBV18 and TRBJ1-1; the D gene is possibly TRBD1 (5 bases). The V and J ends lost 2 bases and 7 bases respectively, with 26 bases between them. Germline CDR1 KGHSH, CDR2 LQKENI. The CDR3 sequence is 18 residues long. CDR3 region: CASSPRSVSPPGDDEAFF. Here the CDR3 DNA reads TGTGCCAGCTCACCAAGGTCAGTCTCCCCCCCGGGGGATGATGAAGCTTTCTTT.

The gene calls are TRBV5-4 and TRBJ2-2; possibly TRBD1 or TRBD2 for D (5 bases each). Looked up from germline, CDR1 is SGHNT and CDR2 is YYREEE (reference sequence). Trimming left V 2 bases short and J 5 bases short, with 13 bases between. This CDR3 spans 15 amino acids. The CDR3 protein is CASSFPGTVTGELFF. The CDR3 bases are TGTGCCAGCAGCTTTCCGGGGACCGTGACCGGGGAGCTGTTTTTT.

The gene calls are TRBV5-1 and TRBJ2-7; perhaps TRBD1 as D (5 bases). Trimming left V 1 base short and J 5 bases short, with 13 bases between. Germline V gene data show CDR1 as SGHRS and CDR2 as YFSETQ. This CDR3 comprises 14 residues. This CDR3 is CASSLIDSTHEQYF. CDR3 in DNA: TGCGCCAGCAGCTTGATCGACAGCACCCACGAGCAGTACTTC.

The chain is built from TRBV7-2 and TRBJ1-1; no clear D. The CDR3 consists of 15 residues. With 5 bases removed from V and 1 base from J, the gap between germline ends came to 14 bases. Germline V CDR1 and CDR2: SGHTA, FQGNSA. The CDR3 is CASSHKSGGNTEAFF. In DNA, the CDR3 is TGTGCCAGCAGCCACAAGTCGGGAGGGAACACTGAAGCTTTCTTT.

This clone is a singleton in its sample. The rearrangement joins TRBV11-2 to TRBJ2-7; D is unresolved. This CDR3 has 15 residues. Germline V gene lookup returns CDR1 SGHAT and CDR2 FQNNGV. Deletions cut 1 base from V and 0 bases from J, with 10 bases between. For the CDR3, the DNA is TGTGCCAGCAGCTTAGTCTGGGGATCCTCCTACGAGCAGTACTTC. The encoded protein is CASSLVWGSSYEQYF.

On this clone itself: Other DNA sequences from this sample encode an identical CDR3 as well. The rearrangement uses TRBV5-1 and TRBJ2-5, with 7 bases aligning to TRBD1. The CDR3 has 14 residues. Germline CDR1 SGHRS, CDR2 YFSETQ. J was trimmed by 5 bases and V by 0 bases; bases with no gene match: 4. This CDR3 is CASSLGRGRETQYF. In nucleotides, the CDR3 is TGCGCCAGCAGCTTGGGAAGGGGGCGGGAGACCCAGTACTTC.

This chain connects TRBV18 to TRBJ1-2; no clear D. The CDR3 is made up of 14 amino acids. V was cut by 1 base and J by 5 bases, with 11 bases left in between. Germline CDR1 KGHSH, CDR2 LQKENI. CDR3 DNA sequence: TGTGCCAGCTCACCACTTGAATCAGATTATGGCTACACCTTC. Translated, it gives CASSPLESDYGYTF.

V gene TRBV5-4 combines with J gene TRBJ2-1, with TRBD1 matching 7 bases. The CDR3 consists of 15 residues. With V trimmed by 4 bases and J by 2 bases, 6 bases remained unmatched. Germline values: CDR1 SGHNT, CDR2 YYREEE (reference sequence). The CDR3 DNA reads TGTGCCAGCAGCCAACAGGGGTTCACCTACAATGAGCAGTTCTTC. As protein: CASSQQGFTYNEQFF.

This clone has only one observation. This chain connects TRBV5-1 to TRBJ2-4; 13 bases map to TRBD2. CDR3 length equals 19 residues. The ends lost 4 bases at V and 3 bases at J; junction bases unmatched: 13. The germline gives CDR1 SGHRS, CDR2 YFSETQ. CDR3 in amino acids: CASSTRTSGGIFIKNIQYF. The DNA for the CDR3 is TGCGCCAGCAGCACCCGGACTAGCGGGGGCATCTTCATCAAAAACATTCAGTACTTC.

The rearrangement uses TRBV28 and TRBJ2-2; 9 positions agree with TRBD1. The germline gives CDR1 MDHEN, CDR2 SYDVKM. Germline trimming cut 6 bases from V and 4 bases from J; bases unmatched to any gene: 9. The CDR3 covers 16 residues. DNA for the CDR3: TGTGCCAGCAGATATACCGGGACAGGGCCCACCGGGGAGCTGTTTTTT. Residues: CASRYTGTGPTGELFF.

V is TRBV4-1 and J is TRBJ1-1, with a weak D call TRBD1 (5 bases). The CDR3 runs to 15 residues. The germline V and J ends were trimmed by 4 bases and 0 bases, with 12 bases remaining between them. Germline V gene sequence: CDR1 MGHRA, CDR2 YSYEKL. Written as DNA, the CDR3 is TGCGCCAGCAGCCGGGGGGGTATCATGAACACTGAAGCTTTCTTT. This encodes CASSRGGIMNTEAFF.

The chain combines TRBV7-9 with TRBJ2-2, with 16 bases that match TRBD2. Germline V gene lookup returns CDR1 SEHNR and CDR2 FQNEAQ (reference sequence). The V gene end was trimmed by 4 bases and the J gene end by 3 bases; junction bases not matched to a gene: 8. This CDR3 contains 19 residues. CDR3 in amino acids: CASSSLGLAGGPDTGELFF. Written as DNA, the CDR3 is TGTGCCAGCAGCTCGTTGGGACTAGCGGGAGGGCCCGACACCGGGGAGCTGTTTTTT.

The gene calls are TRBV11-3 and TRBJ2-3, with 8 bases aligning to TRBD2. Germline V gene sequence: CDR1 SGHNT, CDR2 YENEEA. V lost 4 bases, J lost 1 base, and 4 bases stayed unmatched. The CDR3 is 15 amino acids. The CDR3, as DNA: TGTGCCAGCAGCTCGGGACTAGTCGGCACAGATACGCAGTATTTT. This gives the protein CASSSGLVGTDTQYF. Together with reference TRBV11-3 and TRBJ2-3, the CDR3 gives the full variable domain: EAGVVQSPRYKIIEKKQPVAFWCNPISGHNTLYWYLQNLGQGPELLIRYENEEAVDDSQLPKDRFSAERLKGVDSTLKIQPAELGDSAVYLCASSSGLVGTDTQYFGPGTRLTVL.

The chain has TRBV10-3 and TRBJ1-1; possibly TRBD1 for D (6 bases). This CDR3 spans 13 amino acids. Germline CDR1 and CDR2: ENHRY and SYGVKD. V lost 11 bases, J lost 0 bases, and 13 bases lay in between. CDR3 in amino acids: CAAGGALNTEAFF. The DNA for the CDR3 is TGTGCCGCCGGGGGGGCCCTGAACACTGAAGCTTTCTTT.

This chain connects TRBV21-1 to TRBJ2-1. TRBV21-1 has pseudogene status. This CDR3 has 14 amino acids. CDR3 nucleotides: TGTGCCAGCAGAGGGGACCCCGGGGCCAATGAGCAGTTCTTC. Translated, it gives CASRGDPGANEQFF.

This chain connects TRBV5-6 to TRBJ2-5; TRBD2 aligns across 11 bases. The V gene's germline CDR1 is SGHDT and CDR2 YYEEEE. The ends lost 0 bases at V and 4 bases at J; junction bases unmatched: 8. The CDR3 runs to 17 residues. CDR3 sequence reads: CASSLGLAGTFGETQYF. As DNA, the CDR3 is TGTGCCAGCAGCTTGGGACTAGCGGGGACCTTTGGAGAGACCCAGTACTTC.

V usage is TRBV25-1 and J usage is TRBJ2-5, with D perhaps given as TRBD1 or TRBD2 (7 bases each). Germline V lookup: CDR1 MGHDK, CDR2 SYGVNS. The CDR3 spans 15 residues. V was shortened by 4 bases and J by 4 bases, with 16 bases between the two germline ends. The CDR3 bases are TGTGCCAGCAGTGGTCAGGGGGGGAATGTAGAGACCCAGTACTTC. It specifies CASSGQGGNVETQYF.

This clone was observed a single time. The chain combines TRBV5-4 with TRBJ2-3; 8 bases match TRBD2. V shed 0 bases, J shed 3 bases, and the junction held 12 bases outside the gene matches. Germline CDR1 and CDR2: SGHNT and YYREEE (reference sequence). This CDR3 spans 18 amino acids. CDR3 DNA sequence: TGTGCCAGCAGCTTGGCTGGTAGAGCGGGAGTTGGGACAGATACGCAGTATTTT. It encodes CASSLAGRAGVGTDTQYF.

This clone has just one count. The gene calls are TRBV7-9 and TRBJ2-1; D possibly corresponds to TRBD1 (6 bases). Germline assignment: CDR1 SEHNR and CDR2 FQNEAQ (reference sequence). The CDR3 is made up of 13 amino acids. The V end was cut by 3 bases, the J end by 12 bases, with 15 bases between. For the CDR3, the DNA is TGTGCCAGCAGCTTTGAACAGGGTGGAGGGCAGTTCTTC. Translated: CASSFEQGGGQFF.

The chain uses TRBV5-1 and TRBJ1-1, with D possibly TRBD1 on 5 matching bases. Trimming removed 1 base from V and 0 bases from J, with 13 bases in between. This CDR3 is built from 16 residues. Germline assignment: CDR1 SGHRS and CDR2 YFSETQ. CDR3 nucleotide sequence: TGCGCCAGCAGCTTGCTCAATTTGGGGGTGAACACTGAAGCTTTCTTT. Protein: CASSLLNLGVNTEAFF.

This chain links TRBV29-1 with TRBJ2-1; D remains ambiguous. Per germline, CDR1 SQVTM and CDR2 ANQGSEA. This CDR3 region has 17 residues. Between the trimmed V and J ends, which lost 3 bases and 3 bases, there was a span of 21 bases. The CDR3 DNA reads TGCAGCGTTGAGGACCGGGCCTTCAAAGCCGGCTACAATGAGCAGTTCTTC. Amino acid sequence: CSVEDRAFKAGYNEQFF.

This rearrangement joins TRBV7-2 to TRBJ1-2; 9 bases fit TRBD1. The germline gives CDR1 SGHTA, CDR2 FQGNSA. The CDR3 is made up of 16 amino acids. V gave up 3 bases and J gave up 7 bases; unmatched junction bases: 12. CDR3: CASSLGGGQGYVGYTF. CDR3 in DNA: TGTGCCAGCAGCTTGGGCGGGGGACAGGGATATGTTGGCTACACCTTC. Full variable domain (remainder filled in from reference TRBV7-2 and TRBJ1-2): GAGVSQSPSNKVTEKGKDVELRCDPISGHTALYWYRQSLGQGLEFLIYFQGNSAPDKSGLPSDRFSAERTGGSVSTLTIQRTQQEDSAVYLCASSLGGGQGYVGYTFGSGTRLTVV.

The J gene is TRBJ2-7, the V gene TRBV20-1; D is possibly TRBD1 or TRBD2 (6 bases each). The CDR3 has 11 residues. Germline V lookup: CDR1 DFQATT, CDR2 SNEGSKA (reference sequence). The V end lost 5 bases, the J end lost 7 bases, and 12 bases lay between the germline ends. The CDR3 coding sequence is TGCAGTGCTGCGATAGGGGGGGAGCAGTACTTC. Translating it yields CSAAIGGEQYF.

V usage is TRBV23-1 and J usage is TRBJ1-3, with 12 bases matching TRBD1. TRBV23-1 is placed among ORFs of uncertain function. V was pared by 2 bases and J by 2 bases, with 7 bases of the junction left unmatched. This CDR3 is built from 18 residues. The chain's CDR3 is CASSQHRDRGHAGNTIYF. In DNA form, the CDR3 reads TGCGCCAGCAGTCAACACCGGGACAGGGGGCATGCTGGAAACACCATATATTTT.

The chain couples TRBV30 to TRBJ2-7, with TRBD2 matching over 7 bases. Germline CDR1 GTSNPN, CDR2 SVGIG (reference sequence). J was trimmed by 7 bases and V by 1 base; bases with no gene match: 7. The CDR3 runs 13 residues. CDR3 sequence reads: CAWSGLATREQYF. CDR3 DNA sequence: TGTGCCTGGAGTGGACTAGCAACGCGTGAGCAGTACTTC.

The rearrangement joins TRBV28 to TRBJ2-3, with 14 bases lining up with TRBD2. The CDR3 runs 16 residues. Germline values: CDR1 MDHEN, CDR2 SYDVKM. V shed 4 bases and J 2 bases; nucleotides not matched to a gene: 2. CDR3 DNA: TGTGCCAGCAGTTCGGGACTAGCGGGAGTCACAGATACGCAGTATTTT. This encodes CASSSGLAGVTDTQYF.